Shown below are 29 T cell receptor beta chains from a single sample sequenced in a study of blood T cell repertoires in COVID-19. The protocol was immunoSEQ multiplex PCR, while the TCRdb copy is restricted to in-frame clones and leaves out a portion. Of about 83,000 clones in the sample, about 83% are singletons; the top ten hold 7% to 9%. The sample taken for sequencing was peripheral blood. These receptors were obtained from a man in his fifties with active COVID-19.

V usage is TRBV18 and J usage is TRBJ1-5; 10 bases agree with TRBD1. Germline V lookup: CDR1 KGHSH, CDR2 LQKENI. The length of the CDR3 is 15 residues. The junction had 6 bases not matched to a gene; V was cut back by 4 bases and J by 6 bases. CDR3 in amino acids: CASSRQGAPGQPQHF. In DNA, the CDR3 is TGTGCCAGCTCACGACAGGGGGCGCCGGGTCAGCCCCAGCATTTT.

This sequence joins TRBV24-1 and TRBJ2-7, with 12 bases that match TRBD2. Per the germline V gene, CDR1 is KGHDR and CDR2 is SFDVKD. CDR3 length equals 14 residues. V shed 5 bases, J shed 9 bases, and the junction held 7 bases outside the gene matches. The CDR3 here is CATSAGTSGLGQYF. CDR3 DNA sequence: TGTGCCACCAGTGCCGGGACTAGCGGGTTAGGGCAGTACTTC.

This clone was seen only a few times. Other DNA sequences in this specimen translate into the identical CDR3. V usage is TRBV12-3 or TRBV12-4 and J usage is TRBJ1-1; D remains unclear. The CDR3 loop spans 13 amino acids. V lost 5 bases and J 4 bases, leaving 11 bases between the germline ends. CDR3 amino acids: CASSPGLGTEAFF. The CDR3 DNA reads as TGTGCCAGCAGTCCGGGGTTAGGCACTGAAGCTTTCTTT.

The V and J genes are TRBV3-1 (or the pseudogene TRBV3-2) and TRBJ2-7; the D gene is possibly TRBD2 (6 bases). Germline V gene lookup returns CDR1 LGHDT and CDR2 YNNKEL (reference sequence). The CDR3 extends over 14 amino acids. Trimming took 4 bases from V and 1 from J, leaving 11 bases between them. DNA of the CDR3: TGTGCCAGCAGCCCACAGCGGGCGTCCTACGAGCAGTACTTC. Protein: CASSPQRASYEQYF.

J is TRBJ2-6 and V is TRBV3-1 (or the pseudogene TRBV3-2); D is possibly TRBD2 (5 bases). Germline CDR1 is LGHDT and CDR2 is YNNKEL (reference sequence). V was trimmed by 3 bases and J by 4 bases, leaving 10 bases between them. The CDR3 has 15 residues. The CDR3 nucleotides read TGTGCCAGCAGCCAGAGGGCCCCCGGGGCCAACGTCCTGACTTTC. This sequence encodes CASSQRAPGANVLTF.

The gene calls are TRBV28 and TRBJ2-7; 10 bases are shared with TRBD2. Germline CDR1 reads MDHEN; CDR2 reads SYDVKM. V lost 6 bases to trimming and J lost 3 bases; unmatched junction nucleotides: 11. This CDR3 region has 16 residues. The CDR3 bases are TGTGCCAGCAGCCCCCGAAGTGCTAGCGGGAGCTACGAGCAGTACTTC. Protein product: CASSPRSASGSYEQYF.

The chain carries TRBV6-5 and TRBJ1-2, with TRBD1 matching over 7 bases. This CDR3 is built from 14 residues. Germline V gives CDR1 MNHEY, CDR2 SVGAGI. After removal of 4 bases from V and 3 bases from J, the junction contained 5 bases not matched to a gene. The DNA of the CDR3 is TGTGCCAGCAGTTGGGCCGGGACAGACTATGGCTACACCTTC. Translating gives CASSWAGTDYGYTF.

For this clone: This same CDR3 is encoded by further DNA sequences in the sample. The chain joins TRBV5-1 to TRBJ2-1; no firm D call. Germline CDR1 and CDR2: SGHRS and YFSETQ. Between the trimmed V and J ends, which lost 0 bases and 3 bases, there was a span of 4 bases. This CDR3 is built from 13 residues. The CDR3 spells CASSLDNYNEQFF. For the CDR3, the DNA is TGCGCCAGCAGCTTGGACAACTACAATGAGCAGTTCTTC.

The rearrangement uses TRBV28 and TRBJ2-1; 12 nucleotides match TRBD2. Looked up from germline, CDR1 is MDHEN and CDR2 is SYDVKM. The CDR3 loop spans 14 amino acids. Unmatched junction bases numbered 4, after V lost 4 bases and J lost 9 bases. This chain's CDR3 is CASSSSGRAGEQFF. The CDR3, as DNA: TGTGCCAGCAGTTCTAGCGGGAGGGCCGGTGAGCAGTTCTTC.

CDR3 nucleotides: TGTGCCAGCAGCCGCAGGGGCCCCTACAATGAGCAGTTCTTC. Amino acid sequence: CASSRRGPYNEQFF. The chain uses TRBV5-8 and TRBJ2-1; TRBD1 is a possible D gene (6 bases). The ends were cut back, 4 bases at V and 2 bases at J, with 10 bases in the middle. From germline, CDR1 is SGHTS and CDR2 YDEGEE. This CDR3 is 14 amino acids long.

There are a few counts of this clone. Other DNA sequences in this sample translate to the same CDR3. The chain joins TRBV6-5 to TRBJ1-2, with TRBD1 matching over 9 bases. The V and J ends lost 2 bases and 7 bases, in that order; junction bases with no gene match: 5. This CDR3 is built from 14 residues. CDR1 is MNHEY and CDR2 is SVGAGI in the germline V gene. The CDR3 spells CASSYTGQGAGYTF. DNA of the CDR3: TGTGCCAGCAGTTACACGGGACAGGGTGCTGGCTACACCTTC.

The chain employs TRBV24-1 and TRBJ1-6; no definite D call. V lost 2 bases, J lost 5 bases, and 3 bases lay in between. Germline V gene data show CDR1 as KGHDR and CDR2 as SFDVKD. The CDR3 has 13 residues. For the CDR3, the DNA is TGTGCCACCAGTGATTCGGATAATTCACCCCTCCACTTT. Translation gives CATSDSDNSPLHF.

This clone has only a few counts. V usage is TRBV5-4 and J usage is TRBJ2-5; 9 bases align to TRBD1. The CDR3 spans 14 residues. Germline-derived CDR1 and CDR2 are SGHNT and YYREEE (reference sequence). After removal of 5 bases from V and 2 bases from J, the junction contained 4 bases not matched to a gene. CDR3 coding DNA: TGTGCCAGCAGACCAGGACAGGGGCAAGAGACCCAGTACTTC. This translates into CASRPGQGQETQYF.

This clone was detected only a few times. This chain uses TRBV7-2 with TRBJ1-5; D is perhaps TRBD1 (6 bases). This CDR3 is 15 amino acids long. The germline V gene has CDR1 SGHTA and CDR2 FQGNSA. Trimming removed 4 bases at V and 4 bases at J, with 14 bases between. The CDR3: CASSSTGTTNQPQHF. As DNA, the CDR3 is TGTGCCAGCAGCTCCACCGGGACAACTAATCAGCCCCAGCATTTT.

The rearrangement links TRBV16 to TRBJ2-7; 13 bases line up with TRBD2. Trimming removed 2 bases from V and 4 bases from J; junction bases left unmatched: 8. Per germline, CDR1 KGHSY and CDR2 FQNENV. This CDR3 contains 17 residues. CDR3 region: CASSQPRGTSGKYEQYF. CDR3 nucleotides: TGTGCCAGCAGCCAACCACGGGGGACTAGCGGGAAGTACGAGCAGTACTTC.

The J gene is TRBJ2-2, the V gene TRBV9; 10 bases fit TRBD2. The V gene end was trimmed by 4 bases and the J gene end by 5 bases; junction bases not matched to a gene: 5. CDR3 length: 15 amino acids. Germline values: CDR1 SGDLS, CDR2 YYNGEE. The CDR3 DNA reads as TGTGCCAGCAGCCCGCCGGGACTAGCGACCGGGGAGCTGTTTTTT. It is translated as CASSPPGLATGELFF.

This chain links TRBV6-5 with TRBJ2-1, with 9 bases fitting TRBD2. The ends lost 6 bases at V and 4 bases at J; junction bases unmatched: 7. The CDR3 covers 15 residues. Germline V gene data show CDR1 as MNHEY and CDR2 as SVGAGI. The CDR3 bases are TGTGCCAGCAGCAATGCGGGGGGGGATTACAATGAGCAGTTCTTC. Translating gives CASSNAGGDYNEQFF.

The CDR3 sequence: CATSDPTEGRETQYF. DNA for the CDR3: TGTGCCACCAGTGACCCCACAGAGGGTAGGGAGACCCAGTACTTC. This chain joins TRBV24-1 and TRBJ2-5; perhaps TRBD2 as D (5 bases). Germline V lookup: CDR1 KGHDR, CDR2 SFDVKD. This CDR3 contains 15 residues. The germline V and J ends were trimmed by 4 bases and 5 bases, with 16 bases remaining between them.

This clone showed up just once. The J gene is TRBJ2-5, the V gene TRBV7-9; TRBD1 matches at 7 bases. The CDR3 contains 15 residues. The germline V gene encodes CDR1 SEHNR and CDR2 FQNEAQ (reference sequence). J was trimmed by 2 bases and V by 3 bases; bases with no gene match: 6. As DNA, the CDR3 is TGTGCCAGCAGCTTGGGACAGCGTTTTCAAGAGACCCAGTACTTC. Translated, it gives CASSLGQRFQETQYF.

The chain employs TRBV30 and TRBJ1-5; 7 nucleotides match TRBD1. V lost 7 bases to trimming and J lost 3 bases; unmatched junction nucleotides: 9. Germline V gene sequence: CDR1 GTSNPN, CDR2 SVGIG (reference sequence). The length of the CDR3 is 14 residues. Here the CDR3 reads CASSYGTVNQPQHF. The CDR3 DNA reads TGTGCCTCATCCTACGGGACAGTCAATCAGCCCCAGCATTTT.

The genes are TRBV28 and TRBJ2-3, with D possibly being TRBD2 (6 bases). The CDR3 length is 15 residues. The V gene's germline CDR1 is MDHEN and CDR2 SYDVKM. V lost 7 bases and J 7 bases, leaving 21 bases between the germline ends. CDR3 loop: CASNDDGGIRNTQYF. DNA for the CDR3: TGTGCCAGCAACGACGACGGGGGAATAAGGAATACGCAGTATTTT.

This clone has only one observation. The chain combines TRBV11-2 with TRBJ1-4; 7 bases line up with TRBD1. The CDR3 runs 18 residues. Per germline, CDR1 SGHAT and CDR2 FQNNGV. The V gene end was trimmed by 2 bases and the J gene end by 3 bases; junction bases not matched to a gene: 12. CDR3 sequence: CASSLTSRRGQPNEKLFF. The CDR3 region has the DNA TGTGCCAGCAGCTTAACCTCGCGACGGGGACAGCCTAATGAAAAACTGTTTTTT. Together with reference TRBV11-2 and TRBJ1-4, the CDR3 gives the full variable domain: EAGVAQSPRYKIIEKRQSVAFWCNPISGHATLYWYQQILGQGPKLLIQFQNNGVVDDSQLPKDRFSAERLKGVDSTLKIQPAKLEDSAVYLCASSLTSRRGQPNEKLFFGSGTQLSVL.

The V and J genes are TRBV6-5 and TRBJ2-3; the match to TRBD2 covers 8 bases. The V gene end was trimmed by 6 bases and the J gene end by 2 bases; junction bases not matched to a gene: 4. CDR1 is MNHEY and CDR2 is SVGAGI in the germline V gene. The CDR3 runs 14 residues. The CDR3: CASRRGDPTDTQYF. CDR3 coding DNA: TGTGCCAGCAGGCGGGGGGATCCCACAGATACGCAGTATTTT.

V gene TRBV5-6 combines with J gene TRBJ2-1, with 7 bases fitting TRBD2. CDR3 length equals 14 residues. Per germline, CDR1 SGHDT and CDR2 YYEEEE. J lost 16 bases, V lost 0 bases, and 13 bases had no gene match. CDR3 in DNA: TGTGCCAGCAGCTTGGGGGCTAGCGGTATAATTTCATTCTTC. This sequence encodes CASSLGASGIISFF.

The chain recombines TRBV7-8 with TRBJ2-5, with TRBD1 matching over 8 bases. Germline V gene data show CDR1 as SGHVS and CDR2 as FQNEAQ. This CDR3 has 14 residues. V shed 0 bases and J 7 bases; nucleotides not matched to a gene: 4. CDR3 nucleotides: TGTGCCAGCAGCTTAGCGCAGGGGGCGGGGACCCAGTACTTC. This encodes CASSLAQGAGTQYF.

This clone was observed a few times. The V call is TRBV6-5, the J call TRBJ2-7; 12 bases are a match to TRBD1. The CDR3 spans 15 residues. In germline, CDR1 is MNHEY, CDR2 SVGAGI. Unmatched junction bases numbered 3, after V lost 0 bases and J lost 6 bases. The CDR3 sequence is CASSYSGQGAPEQYF. The DNA for the CDR3 is TGTGCCAGCAGTTACTCGGGACAGGGGGCGCCCGAGCAGTACTTC.

This clone has only a few counts. The CDR3 loop is CASSLSRGGYGYTF. The CDR3 nucleotides read TGTGCCAGCAGCTTAAGTAGAGGAGGCTATGGCTACACCTTC. The V and J genes are TRBV7-8 and TRBJ1-2; the D is unclear. Trimming pared 2 bases from V and 4 bases from J, leaving 11 bases between. Germline assignment: CDR1 SGHVS and CDR2 FQNEAQ. The CDR3 length is 14 residues.

The chain employs TRBV29-1 and TRBJ2-1; D possibly corresponds to TRBD1 (6 bases). The CDR3 contains 13 residues. Trimming removed 4 bases from V and 4 bases from J, with 11 bases in between. The germline V gene has CDR1 SQVTM and CDR2 ANQGSEA. In nucleotides, the CDR3 is TGCAGCGTTGTCCGGGACACGTACAATGAGCAGTTCTTC. It yields the protein CSVVRDTYNEQFF.

CDR3 bases: TGTGCCAGCAGCCTCCGAACTAGCGGGAGTGGGAATGAGCAGTTCTTC. It is translated as CASSLRTSGSGNEQFF. The rearrangement uses TRBV7-9 and TRBJ2-1, with 11 positions matching TRBD2. The V gene end was trimmed by 5 bases and the J gene end by 7 bases; junction bases not matched to a gene: 10. This CDR3 is built from 16 residues. CDR1 SEHNR and CDR2 FQNEAQ come from the germline V gene (reference sequence). The whole variable domain, filled in from reference TRBV7-9 and TRBJ2-1, reads DTGVSQNPRHKITKRGQNVTFRCDPISEHNRLYWYRQTLGQGPEFLTYFQNEAQLEKSRLLSDRFSAERPKGSFSTLEIQRTEQGDSAMYLCASSLRTSGSGNEQFFGPGTRLTVL.